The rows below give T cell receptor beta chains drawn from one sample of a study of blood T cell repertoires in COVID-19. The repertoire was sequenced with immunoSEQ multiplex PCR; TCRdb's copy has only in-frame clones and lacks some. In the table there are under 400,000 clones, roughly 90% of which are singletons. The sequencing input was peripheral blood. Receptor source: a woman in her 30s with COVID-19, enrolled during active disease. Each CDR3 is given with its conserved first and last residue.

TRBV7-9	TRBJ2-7	CASSFNGGSYEQYF
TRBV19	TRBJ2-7	CASSLKGDRAWEQYF
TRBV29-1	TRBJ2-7	CSVLSRTSGRKEQYF
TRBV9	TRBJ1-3	CASSVGLLGTGTGNTIYF
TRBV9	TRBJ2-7	CASSVTGTSGYYEQYF
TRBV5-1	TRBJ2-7	CASSRDRGSYEQYF
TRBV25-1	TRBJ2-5	CASSVPGLGGETQYF
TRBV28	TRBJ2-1	CASSPPGQGVYNEQFF
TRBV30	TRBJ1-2	CAWSWTGGGYTF
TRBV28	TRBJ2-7	CASSLGGSYEQYF
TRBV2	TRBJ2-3	CASRAGVSTDTQYF
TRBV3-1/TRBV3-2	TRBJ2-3	CASSQRIGVDTQYF
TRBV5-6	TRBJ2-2	CASSRRSSAENTGELFF
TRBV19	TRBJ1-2	CASSMSGRDGYTF
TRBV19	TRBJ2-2	CASSIGLGTGELFF
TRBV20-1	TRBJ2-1	CSASERDQYNEQFF
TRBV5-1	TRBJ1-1	CASSPSTGDTEAFF
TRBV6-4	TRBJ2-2	CASSEDRNTGELFF
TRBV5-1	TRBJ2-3	CASSLASGMGADTQYF
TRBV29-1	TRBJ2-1	CSVTVYYNEQFF
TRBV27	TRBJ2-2	CASSLTGGWGPTGELFF
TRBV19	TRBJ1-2	CASSPRKTGSNYGYTF
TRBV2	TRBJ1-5	CASNSQGEDQPQHF
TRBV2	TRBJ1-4	CASSKQGRGDEKLFF
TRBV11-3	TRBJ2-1	CASSLELADNEQFF
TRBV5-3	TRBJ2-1	CARVTSGINEQFF
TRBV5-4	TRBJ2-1	CASSLELVSYNEQFF
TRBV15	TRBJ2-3	CATSHYDYGADTQYF
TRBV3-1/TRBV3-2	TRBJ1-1	CASSPGQGLNTEAFF
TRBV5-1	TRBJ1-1	CASSFDGRGHTEAFF
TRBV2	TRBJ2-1	CASRVTSGSANEQFF
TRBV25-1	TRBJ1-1	CASSGGRGAFF
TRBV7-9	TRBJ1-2	CASSQGTYGYTF
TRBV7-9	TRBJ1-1	CASSSQAGKGEAFF
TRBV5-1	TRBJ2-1	CASSSTSGLYNEQFF
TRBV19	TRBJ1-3	CASSSGGGGNTIYF
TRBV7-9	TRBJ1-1	CASSPRTGVEAFF
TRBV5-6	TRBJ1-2	CASSLGTRGYTF
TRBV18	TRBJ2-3	CASSPRLAGYTDTQYF
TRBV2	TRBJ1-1	CASSLPLWPTGRAKGNTEAFF
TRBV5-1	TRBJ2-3	CASSLQGLATDTQYF
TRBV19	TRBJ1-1	CASSTLTGGNTEAFF
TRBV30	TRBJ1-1	CAWDDGMYTEAFF
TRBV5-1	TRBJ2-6	CASNPAGLAGANVLTF
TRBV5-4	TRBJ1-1	CASSLSQSNTEAFF
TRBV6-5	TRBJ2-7	CASSYSPAGGEQYF
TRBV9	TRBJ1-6	CASSVDRDAMGNSPLHF
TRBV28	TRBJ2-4	CASSLPWTGVTKNIQYF
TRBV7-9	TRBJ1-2	CASSLHPGQAYGYTF
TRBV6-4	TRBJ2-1	CASSDSSSGSSYNEQFF
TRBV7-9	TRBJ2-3	CASSPRVTSGSADTQYF
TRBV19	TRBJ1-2	CASSAPGQGDYGYTF
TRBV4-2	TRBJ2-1	CASSQEIQGAYNEQFF
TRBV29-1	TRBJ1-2	CSVEPRQGGSGYTF
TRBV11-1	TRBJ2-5	CASSLAPERETQYF
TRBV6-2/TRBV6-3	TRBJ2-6	CASSYSTGWGAGANVLTF
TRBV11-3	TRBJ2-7	CASSSLLDNEQYF
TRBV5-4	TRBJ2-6	CASSSGLVNSGANVLTF
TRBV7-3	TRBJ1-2	CASSGRDRVYGYTF
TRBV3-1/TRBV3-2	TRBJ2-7	CASSQVPGTYEQYF